Here is one T cell receptor beta chain with its context. The data belong to a study of PD-1 blockade in classical Hodgkin lymphoma. Using immunoSEQ multiplex PCR, the repertoire was profiled, and TCRdb retains in-frame clones only, with some absent. The data hold about 89,000 clones, with about nine tenths observed a single time. Germline V CDR1 and CDR2: MDHEN, SYDVKM. The CDR3 covers 15 residues. V was pared by 1 base and J by 5 bases, with 6 bases of the junction left unmatched. Time point in this sample: cycle 4 day 1 (C4D1), after less than 7 weeks of nivolumab. Every patient experienced relapse after autologous stem cell transplantation, and brentuximab vedotin exposure varied.

The chain links TRBV28 to TRBJ2-5; 8 bases align to TRBD2. The sample in question was peripheral blood mononuclear cells (PBMCs), obtained before the fourth cycle of nivolumab. The source of this sequence is a human donor with classical Hodgkin lymphoma. CDR3 region: CASSLSGLVTETQYF. In nucleotides, the CDR3 is TGTGCCAGCAGTTTATCGGGACTAGTTACCGAGACCCAGTACTTC. The whole variable domain, filled in from reference TRBV28 and TRBJ2-5, reads DVKVTQSSRYLVKRTGEKVFLECVQDMDHENMFWYRQDPGLGLRLIYFSYDVKMKEKGDIPEGYSVSREKKERFSLILESASTNQTSMYLCASSLSGLVTETQYFGPGTRLLVL.